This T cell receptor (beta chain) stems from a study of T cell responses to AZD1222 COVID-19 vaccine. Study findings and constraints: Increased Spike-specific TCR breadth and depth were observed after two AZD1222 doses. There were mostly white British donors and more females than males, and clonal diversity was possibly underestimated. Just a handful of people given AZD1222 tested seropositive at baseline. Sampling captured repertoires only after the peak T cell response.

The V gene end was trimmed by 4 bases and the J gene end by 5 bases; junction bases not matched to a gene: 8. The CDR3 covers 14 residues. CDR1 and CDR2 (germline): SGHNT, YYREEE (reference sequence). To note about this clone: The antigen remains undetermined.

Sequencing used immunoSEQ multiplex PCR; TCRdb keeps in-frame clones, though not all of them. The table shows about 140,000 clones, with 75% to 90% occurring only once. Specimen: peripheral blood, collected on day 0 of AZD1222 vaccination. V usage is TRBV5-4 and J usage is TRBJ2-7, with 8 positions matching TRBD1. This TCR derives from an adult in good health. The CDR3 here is CASSVAQGADEQYF. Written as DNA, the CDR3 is TGTGCCAGCAGCGTCGCGCAGGGGGCCGACGAGCAGTACTTC.